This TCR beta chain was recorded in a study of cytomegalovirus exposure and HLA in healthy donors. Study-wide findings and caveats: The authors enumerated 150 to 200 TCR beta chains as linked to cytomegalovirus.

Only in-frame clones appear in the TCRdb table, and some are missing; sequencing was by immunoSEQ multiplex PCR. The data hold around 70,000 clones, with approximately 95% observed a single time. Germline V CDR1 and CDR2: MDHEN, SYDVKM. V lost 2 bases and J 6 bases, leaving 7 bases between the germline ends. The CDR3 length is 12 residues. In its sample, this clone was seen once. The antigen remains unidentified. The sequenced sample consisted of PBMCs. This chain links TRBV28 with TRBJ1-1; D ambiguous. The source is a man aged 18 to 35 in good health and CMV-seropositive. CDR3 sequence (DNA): TGTGCCAGCAGTTTACTCGGGGCTGAAGCTTTCTTT. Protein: CASSLLGAEAFF. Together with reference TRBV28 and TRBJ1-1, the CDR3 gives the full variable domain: DVKVTQSSRYLVKRTGEKVFLECVQDMDHENMFWYRQDPGLGLRLIYFSYDVKMKEKGDIPEGYSVSREKKERFSLILESASTNQTSMYLCASSLLGAEAFFGQGTRLTVV.